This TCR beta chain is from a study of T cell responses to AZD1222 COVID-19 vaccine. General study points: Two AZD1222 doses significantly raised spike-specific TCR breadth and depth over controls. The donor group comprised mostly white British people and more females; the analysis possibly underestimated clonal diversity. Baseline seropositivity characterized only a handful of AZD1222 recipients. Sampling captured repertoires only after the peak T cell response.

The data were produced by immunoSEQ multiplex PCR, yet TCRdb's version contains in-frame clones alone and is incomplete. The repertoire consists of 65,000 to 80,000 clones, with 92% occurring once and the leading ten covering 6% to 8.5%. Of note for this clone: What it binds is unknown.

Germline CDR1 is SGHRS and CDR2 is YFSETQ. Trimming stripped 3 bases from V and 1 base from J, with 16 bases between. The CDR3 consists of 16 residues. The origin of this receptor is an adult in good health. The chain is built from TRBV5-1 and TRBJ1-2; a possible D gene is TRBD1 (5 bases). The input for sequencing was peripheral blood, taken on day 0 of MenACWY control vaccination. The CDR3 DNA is TGCGCCAGCAGCTCCGGACATCCTAACCTTAACTATGGCTACACCTTC. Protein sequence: CASSSGHPNLNYGYTF.